In its sample, the clone carrying this T cell receptor beta chain was seen a few times. Unique molecular identifiers featured in how the TCRbeta library was prepared. TCRdb itself ran the PCR reads through MiXCR, one entry per CDR3 protein. The sample holds some 290,000 distinct CDR3 sequences, more than 8% seen once. The data stem from a study of T-cell reconstitution after alpha-beta-depleted transplantation in children. The receptor's source is a human donor who donated a stem cell graft to a child with SCID. The input for sequencing was PBMCs from the stem cell graft donor, taken from the stem cell graft.

CDR3 sequence (DNA): TGTGCCAGCTCACCACCGGTCGGCGAAGAAGCTTTCTTT. This encodes CASSPPVGEEAFF. V usage is TRBV18 and J usage is TRBJ1-1; D is undetermined. With 0 bases removed from V and 8 bases from J, the gap between germline ends came to 10 bases. Germline V gives CDR1 KGHSH, CDR2 LQKENI. The CDR3 sequence is 13 residues long.